This T cell receptor (beta chain) was sequenced during a study of blood T cell repertoires in COVID-19. Source study methods: Amplifying reference gene primers gave estimates of nucleated cell counts. Some clones are missing from TCRdb's copy, which holds only in-frame ones; the method was immunoSEQ multiplex PCR. The D gene and trimming were derived from the DNA, and the V and J assignments and clone size from that table. The sample carries around 150,000 clones, roughly three quarters recorded once. The germline V gene has CDR1 KGHSH and CDR2 LQKENI. Trimming left V 6 bases short and J 1 base short, with 6 bases between. The CDR3 runs to 12 residues.

The receptor comes from a man over 45 with active or convalescent COVID-19. Material for sequencing was peripheral blood. V usage is TRBV18 and J usage is TRBJ1-1; tentative D call: TRBD1 (5 bases). The CDR3 sequence: CASSQGNTEAFF. The CDR3 region has the DNA TGTGCCAGCTCGCAGGGGAACACTGAAGCTTTCTTT.